The 30 T cell receptor beta chains presented below share a single source sample, sequenced in a study of cytomegalovirus exposure and HLA in healthy donors. This PCR relied on a set of 60 Vbeta primers and 13 Jbeta primers. Here immunoSEQ multiplex PCR was the method, and the copy in TCRdb shows in-frame clones only, minus some. The sample carries 150,000 to 200,000 clones, around 77% recorded once. Sequenced input: PBMCs. The receptors come from a woman aged 25 to 39 in good health and CMV-seronegative.

The chain recombines TRBV27 with TRBJ1-2, with a tentative D call TRBD1 (5 bases). CDR3 length equals 14 residues. Germline V gene sequence: CDR1 MNHEY, CDR2 SMNVEV (reference sequence). Trimming took 5 bases from V and 8 from J, leaving 18 bases between them. CDR3 protein: CASSPTGKGVGYTF. DNA of the CDR3: TGTGCCAGCAGTCCCACAGGTAAAGGAGTAGGCTACACCTTC.

The chain recombines TRBV19 with TRBJ2-7; D may be TRBD2 (6 bases). CDR1 is LNHDA, CDR2 SQIVND, per germline (reference sequence). The CDR3 is made up of 13 amino acids. V was cut by 4 bases and J by 2 bases, with 9 bases left in between. The CDR3 DNA reads TGTGCCAGTAGTACGCGCGGGACCTACGAGCAGTACTTC. It codes for CASSTRGTYEQYF.

This sequence joins TRBV30 and TRBJ1-5; maybe TRBD1 (5 bases). V gave up 2 bases and J gave up 2 bases, with 10 bases separating them. This CDR3 region has 14 residues. Germline assignment: CDR1 GTSNPN and CDR2 SVGIG (reference sequence). The CDR3, as DNA: TGTGCCTGGAGTCCGGGGGGAGGCAATCAGCCCCAGCATTTT. Translating gives CAWSPGGGNQPQHF.

V usage is TRBV5-1 and J usage is TRBJ1-3; D ambiguous. Between the trimmed V and J ends, which lost 4 bases and 2 bases, there was a span of 7 bases. The CDR3 is 13 amino acids. The V gene's germline CDR1 is SGHRS and CDR2 YFSETQ. The CDR3 DNA is TGCGCCAGCAGCCAAGACACTGGAAACACCATATATTTT. Amino acids: CASSQDTGNTIYF.

The V gene is TRBV6-6, the J gene TRBJ1-1, with 9 bases that match TRBD1. This CDR3 is built from 14 residues. V was clipped by 7 bases and J by 1 base; unmatched bases: 4. Germline values: CDR1 MNHNY, CDR2 SVGAGI (reference sequence). The CDR3 nucleotides read TGTGCCAGCATAGAACAGGGGGCGAACACTGAAGCTTTCTTT. Translation: CASIEQGANTEAFF.

In its sample, this clone was seen once. The V gene is TRBV7-2, the J gene TRBJ1-4; D unclear. Trimming took off 1 base at V and 6 bases at J, with 9 bases between the two ends. This CDR3 is 14 amino acids long. Per the germline V gene, CDR1 is SGHTA and CDR2 is FQGNSA. CDR3 bases: TGTGCCAGCAGCTTAGGCAGGCTTTATGAAAAACTGTTTTTT. It yields the protein CASSLGRLYEKLFF.

V is TRBV19 and J is TRBJ1-5; TRBD1 is a possible D gene (6 bases). V dropped 4 bases and J dropped 6 bases, with 10 bases sitting between them. CDR3 length: 13 residues. The germline V gene encodes CDR1 LNHDA and CDR2 SQIVND (reference sequence). CDR3 protein: CASSRGQGQPQHF. CDR3 nucleotides: TGTGCCAGTAGTAGGGGGCAGGGTCAGCCCCAGCATTTT.

This clone occurred a few times. J is TRBJ1-2 and V is TRBV9; D is uncertain. Germline V lookup: CDR1 SGDLS, CDR2 YYNGEE. The V and J ends lost 0 bases and 3 bases respectively, with 6 bases between them. The CDR3 runs 13 residues. In DNA form, the CDR3 reads TGTGCCAGCAGCGTAGACCGGGACTATGGCTACACCTTC. Amino acids: CASSVDRDYGYTF.

The rearrangement uses TRBV7-9 and TRBJ1-4, with 9 bases identical to TRBD1. Losses at the gene ends were 5 bases for V and 4 bases for J; bases not matched to a gene: 11. Germline V gives CDR1 SEHNR, CDR2 FQNEAQ (reference sequence). The CDR3 has 17 amino acids. The CDR3 is CASSPGTGIGYNEKLFF. The CDR3 nucleotides are TGTGCCAGCAGCCCAGGGACAGGGATCGGTTATAATGAAAAACTGTTTTTT.

The V and J genes are TRBV7-8 and TRBJ1-2; 10 bases are a match to TRBD1. J gave up 7 bases and V 7 bases, and 9 bases lay outside the gene matches. CDR3 length: 14 amino acids. Germline V CDR1 and CDR2: SGHVS, FQNEAQ. The CDR3 here is CASKGTGDRVGYTF. Here the CDR3 DNA reads TGTGCCAGCAAAGGGACAGGGGACAGGGTTGGCTACACCTTC.

The rearrangement uses TRBV6-6 and TRBJ1-5; D gene uncertain. V gave up 5 bases and J gave up 7 bases, with 12 bases separating them. Germline-derived CDR1 and CDR2 are MNHNY and SVGAGI (reference sequence). The CDR3 consists of 13 residues. DNA for the CDR3: TGTGCCAGCAGTCGAGAGGGAAGCCAGCCCCAGCATTTT. Protein: CASSREGSQPQHF.

J is TRBJ2-3 and V is TRBV13, with 11 bases matching TRBD1. The J segment lost 8 bases and the V segment lost 4 bases, leaving 5 bases of the junction unmatched. Germline V lookup: CDR1 PRHDT, CDR2 FYEKMQ (reference sequence). The CDR3 has 14 amino acids. CDR3 amino acids: CASSSGQGAGTQYF. The CDR3 nucleotides read TGTGCCAGCAGCTCTGGACAGGGGGCAGGTACGCAGTATTTT.

The J gene is TRBJ1-1, the V gene TRBV15; D is ambiguous. The germline V gene encodes CDR1 LNHNV and CDR2 YYDKDF (reference sequence). CDR3 length: 15 amino acids. Between the trimmed V and J ends, which lost 1 base and 2 bases, there was a span of 11 bases. CDR3 sequence: CATSRAPTANTEAFF. In DNA, the CDR3 is TGTGCCACCAGCAGAGCTCCCACAGCCAACACTGAAGCTTTCTTT.

This clone was seen more than once but under ten times. Other DNA variants within this sample encode the same CDR3. The chain recombines TRBV7-2 with TRBJ2-7, with a tentative D call TRBD1 (6 bases). From germline, CDR1 is SGHTA and CDR2 FQGNSA. V dropped 3 bases and J dropped 2 bases, with 14 bases sitting between them. The CDR3 runs to 15 residues. In nucleotides, the CDR3 is TGTGCCAGCAGCTTCGTGGGGGCCCTACCCTACGAGCAGTACTTC. Its translation is CASSFVGALPYEQYF.

This clone was seen a few times. The genes are TRBV5-4 and TRBJ1-4; a possible D gene is TRBD1 (5 bases). CDR3 length equals 14 residues. V was shortened by 3 bases and J by 6 bases, with 12 bases between the two germline ends. Per germline, CDR1 SGHNT and CDR2 YYREEE (reference sequence). In DNA form, the CDR3 reads TGTGCCAGCAGCTCGTGGCCGGGGGATGAAAAACTGTTTTTT. This sequence encodes CASSSWPGDEKLFF.

The genes are TRBV6-6 and TRBJ1-4; D call uncertain. CDR1 is MNHNY, CDR2 SVGAGI, per germline (reference sequence). This CDR3 has 14 amino acids. V was cut by 6 bases and J by 0 bases, with 8 bases left in between. The CDR3 spells CASRTDATNEKLFF. The CDR3 region has the DNA TGTGCCAGCAGAACAGATGCAACTAATGAAAAACTGTTTTTT.

The chain recombines TRBV5-1 with TRBJ2-5; 8 bases match TRBD1. The CDR3 covers 14 residues. J lost 1 base, V lost 5 bases, and 4 bases had no gene match. Germline V gene lookup returns CDR1 SGHRS and CDR2 YFSETQ. CDR3 nucleotide sequence: TGCGCCAGCAGGAGTCAGGGGGCCCAAGAGACCCAGTACTTC. This translates into CASRSQGAQETQYF.

This chain uses TRBV5-4 with TRBJ1-2, with a possible D match to TRBD1 (5 bases). V was pared by 5 bases and J by 2 bases, with 10 bases between. This CDR3 comprises 13 residues. Germline V gene lookup returns CDR1 SGHNT and CDR2 YYREEE (reference sequence). In DNA, the CDR3 is TGTGCCAGCAGAAGCAGGGCCAACTATGGCTACACCTTC. It is translated as CASRSRANYGYTF.

The chain links TRBV5-6 to TRBJ1-1, with no clear D. Looked up from germline, CDR1 is SGHDT and CDR2 is YYEEEE. The CDR3 runs to 15 residues. The V and J ends lost 4 bases and 3 bases respectively, with 16 bases between them. In nucleotides, the CDR3 is TGTGCCAGCAGCCTCAACGGAGGGAGCGACACTGAAGCTTTCTTT. Its protein is CASSLNGGSDTEAFF. The full variable domain, in which reference TRBV5-6 and TRBJ1-1 provide the parts outside the CDR3, is DAGVTQSPTHLIKTRGQQVTLRCSPKSGHDTVSWYQQALGQGPQFIFQYYEEEERQRGNFPDRFSGHQFPNYSSELNVNALLLGDSALYLCASSLNGGSDTEAFFGQGTRLTVV.

J is TRBJ1-4 and V is TRBV4-2, with 7 bases aligning to TRBD1. The germline V gene has CDR1 LGHNA and CDR2 YNFKEQ. This CDR3 spans 14 amino acids. J gave up 4 bases and V 4 bases, and 3 bases lay outside the gene matches. The CDR3 loop is CASSPQGSNEKLFF. CDR3 coding DNA: TGTGCCAGCAGCCCACAGGGGAGTAATGAAAAACTGTTTTTT.

This chain links TRBV2 with TRBJ2-5; 7 bases are a match to TRBD1. The J call may not be correct, given that the DNA end is closer to TRBJ2-7. CDR1 is SNHLY and CDR2 is FYNNEI in the germline V gene. CDR3 size: 14 residues. The CDR3 is CASQIETGPYEQYF. CDR3 nucleotides: TGTGCCAGCCAGATTGAGACAGGGCCCTACGAGCAGTACTTC.

V gene TRBV19 combines with J gene TRBJ2-4; 9 positions match TRBD1. The CDR3 sequence is 14 residues long. J lost 7 bases, V lost 2 bases, and 3 bases had no gene match. Germline V gives CDR1 LNHDA, CDR2 SQIVND (reference sequence). The CDR3 reads CASSISGTGNIQYF. CDR3 DNA sequence: TGTGCCAGTAGTATATCCGGGACAGGGAACATTCAGTACTTC.

This rearrangement joins TRBV29-1 to TRBJ1-1; possible D gene TRBD1, 5 bases. This CDR3 region has 13 residues. Trimming removed 4 bases at V and 1 base at J, with 10 bases between. Germline CDR1 reads SQVTM; CDR2 reads ANQGSEA. The CDR3 DNA reads as TGCAGCGTTGGGTCCAGGGAGAACACTGAAGCTTTCTTT. It codes for CSVGSRENTEAFF.

CDR3 amino acids: CAWARRASGANVLTF. CDR3 nucleotides: TGTGCCTGGGCACGCAGGGCTTCTGGGGCCAACGTCCTGACTTTC. The V gene is TRBV30, the J gene TRBJ2-6, with D maybe TRBD1 (5 bases). Germline values: CDR1 GTSNPN, CDR2 SVGIG (reference sequence). The length of the CDR3 is 15 residues. The V end lost 5 bases, the J end lost 1 base, and 12 bases lay between the germline ends.

CDR3 region: CASSAKPARGTEAFF. The CDR3 DNA reads TGTGCCAGCAGCGCTAAACCAGCGCGAGGCACTGAAGCTTTCTTT. The chain couples TRBV7-9 to TRBJ1-1; D gene ambiguous. Germline CDR1 SEHNR, CDR2 FQNEAQ (reference sequence). Trimming left V 5 bases short and J 4 bases short, with 17 bases between. The CDR3 loop spans 15 amino acids.

V usage is TRBV2 and J usage is TRBJ1-5; 11 positions agree with TRBD1. The CDR3 is 14 amino acids. Unmatched junction bases numbered 4, after V lost 6 bases and J lost 6 bases. Germline CDR1 reads SNHLY; CDR2 reads FYNNEI. The CDR3 nucleotides are TGTGCCAGCAGGGACAGGGGGCCCACTCAGCCCCAGCATTTT. Translating it yields CASRDRGPTQPQHF.

J is TRBJ1-5 and V is TRBV16; a weak D match, TRBD1 (6 bases). This CDR3 has 15 residues. Germline values: CDR1 KGHSY, CDR2 FQNENV. V lost 2 bases and J 5 bases, leaving 13 bases between the germline ends. The CDR3 is CASSQRSQGYQPQHF. CDR3 nucleotide sequence: TGTGCCAGCAGCCAAAGGTCACAGGGTTATCAGCCCCAGCATTTT.

The chain has TRBV19 and TRBJ1-5; TRBD1 matches at 10 bases. Germline trimming cut 4 bases from V and 3 bases from J; bases unmatched to any gene: 6. Germline loops: CDR1 LNHDA, CDR2 SQIVND (reference sequence). The CDR3 has 16 residues. For the CDR3, the DNA is TGTGCCAGTAGTAAGGGGGACAGGGGCTACAATCAGCCCCAGCATTTT. Translated, it gives CASSKGDRGYNQPQHF.

This chain joins TRBV6-6 and TRBJ2-1, with 9 bases that match TRBD2. This CDR3 has 16 amino acids. The J segment lost 9 bases and the V segment lost 7 bases, leaving 16 bases of the junction unmatched. The germline V gene has CDR1 MNHNY and CDR2 SVGAGI (reference sequence). The CDR3 nucleotides are TGTGCCAGCACCCCATTGGCTAGCGGGGTGGGCAGTGAGCAGTTCTTC. Protein sequence: CASTPLASGVGSEQFF.

The rearrangement links TRBV5-6 to TRBJ1-1; perhaps TRBD1 as D (5 bases). Germline V gene sequence: CDR1 SGHDT, CDR2 YYEEEE. CDR3 size: 16 residues. Trimming cost V 0 bases and J 5 bases, with 17 bases left between them. CDR3 coding DNA: TGTGCCAGCAGCTTGGGGCGGGGGACGGGGAGGACTGAAGCTTTCTTT. Its protein is CASSLGRGTGRTEAFF.